This T cell receptor beta chain derives from a study of cytomegalovirus exposure and HLA in healthy donors. After removal of 5 bases from V and 6 bases from J, the junction contained 2 bases not matched to a gene. The germline gives CDR1 SGHTA, CDR2 FQGTGA. CDR3 size: 12 residues. All donors participated as healthy donors of bone marrow. Study-level points and caveats: A later analysis reportedly found fewer N-insertions in an Asian-associated ancestry cluster than the approximately 700-donor mean. CMV serostatus was the only recorded immune exposure for donors. Accounts indicate the classifier identified cytomegalovirus status with strong specificity and sensitivity.

In the PCR, 60 Vbeta and 13 Jbeta primers were used. TCRdb's table, derived via immunoSEQ multiplex PCR, lists solely in-frame clones and lacks some. Of about 120,000 clones listed, over 65% were seen once; the top ten hold around 3%. About this clone: Its target is not known.

The material sequenced was PBMCs. The receptor comes from a woman in her forties in good health and CMV-seropositive. This rearrangement joins TRBV7-3 to TRBJ2-3; the match to TRBD2 covers 7 bases. In DNA, the CDR3 is TGTGCCAGCAGCGCCGGGAGGGATACGCAGTATTTT. Translated: CASSAGRDTQYF. The full variable domain, completed using reference TRBV7-3 and TRBJ2-3, is GAGVSQTPSNKVTEKGKYVELRCDPISGHTALYWYRQSLGQGPEFLIYFQGTGAADDSGLPNDRFFAVRPEGSVSTLKIQRTERGDSAVYLCASSAGRDTQYFGPGTRLTVL.